The 12 T cell receptor beta chains in this list originate from one sample, sequenced in a study of OX40 agonist ivuxolimab in advanced cancers. Some clones are missing from TCRdb's copy, which holds only in-frame ones; the method was immunoSEQ multiplex PCR. The table records 48,000 or so clones, roughly 81% of them present only once. This specimen was CD4+ or CD8+ T cells sorted from blood, taken in a trial of the OX40 agonist ivuxolimab. The receptors come from an adult with an advanced solid tumor such as melanoma, head and neck, liver or kidney cancer.

The V gene is TRBV10-2, the J gene TRBJ2-5, with D perhaps TRBD1 or TRBD2 (7 bases each). There are 14 residues in the CDR3. V was cut by 6 bases and J by 2 bases, with 13 bases left in between. Germline V lookup: CDR1 WSHSY, CDR2 SAAADI. The CDR3 region is CASRGRGGQETQYF. The CDR3 DNA follows: TGCGCCAGCAGAGGCAGGGGGGGACAAGAGACCCAGTACTTC.

The V gene is TRBV7-3, the J gene TRBJ2-3; no clear D. Germline loops: CDR1 SGHTA, CDR2 FQGTGA. Trimming removed 3 bases from V and 3 bases from J, with 7 bases in between. This CDR3 has 13 residues. Here the CDR3 reads CASSLDVTDTQYF. The CDR3, as DNA: TGTGCCAGCAGCTTGGATGTGACAGATACGCAGTATTTT.

The chain recombines TRBV10-3 with TRBJ1-5; 7 bases are shared with TRBD1. CDR3 length: 14 amino acids. V shed 5 bases and J 7 bases; nucleotides not matched to a gene: 8. Germline CDR1 reads ENHRY; CDR2 reads SYGVKD. The CDR3 is CAISSGQVGQPQHF. As DNA, the CDR3 is TGTGCCATCAGTTCCGGACAGGTAGGGCAGCCCCAGCATTTT.

V and J are TRBV9 and TRBJ1-1, with unresolved D. CDR3 length: 14 amino acids. Germline assignment: CDR1 SGDLS and CDR2 YYNGEE. Trimming removed 1 base at V and 0 bases at J, with 7 bases between. CDR3 amino acids: CASSVTMLNTEAFF. CDR3 coding DNA: TGTGCCAGCAGCGTAACAATGCTGAACACTGAAGCTTTCTTT.

This chain's CDR3 is CASSLGVELFYEQYF. As DNA, the CDR3 is TGTGCCAGCTCCCTTGGGGTGGAGTTATTCTACGAGCAGTACTTC. The chain has TRBV18 and TRBJ2-7; D unresolved. The CDR3 length is 15 residues. The germline V and J ends were trimmed by 6 bases and 3 bases, with 18 bases remaining between them. Germline V lookup: CDR1 KGHSH, CDR2 LQKENI.

The chain couples TRBV18 to TRBJ2-7, with D perhaps matching TRBD2 (6 bases). The CDR3 is 15 amino acids. The germline CDR1 and CDR2 sequences are KGHSH and LQKENI. V lost 5 bases, J lost 2 bases, and 16 bases lay in between. DNA for the CDR3: TGTGCCAGCTCAACTCCGGGAGCCTCGACCTACGAGCAGTACTTC. Translated: CASSTPGASTYEQYF.

The chain joins TRBV28 to TRBJ1-2, with no clear D. From germline, CDR1 is MDHEN and CDR2 SYDVKM. This CDR3 is 12 amino acids long. Trimming cost V 6 bases and J 3 bases, with 8 bases left between them. CDR3 nucleotides: TGTGCCAGCAGCCTGAATTACTATGGCTACACCTTC. It codes for CASSLNYYGYTF.

This chain uses TRBV29-1 with TRBJ2-3, with 7 positions matching TRBD1. The CDR3 consists of 13 residues. The V segment lost 2 bases and the J segment 6 bases; nucleotides outside the gene matches: 5. The germline V gene has CDR1 SQVTM and CDR2 ANQGSEA. The CDR3 here is CSVEKGASDTQYF. As DNA, the CDR3 is TGCAGCGTTGAAAAGGGGGCCTCGGATACGCAGTATTTT.

This clone was detected once. The chain is built from TRBV2 and TRBJ1-3; D is ambiguous. The CDR3 totals 14 residues. Germline CDR1 is SNHLY and CDR2 is FYNNEI. With 1 base removed from V and 5 bases from J, the gap between germline ends came to 9 bases. CDR3 DNA: TGTGCCAGCAGTGAAGTGGGGTCCAGAAACACCATATATTTT. It yields the protein CASSEVGSRNTIYF.

The chain carries TRBV28 and TRBJ2-1; 12 bases map to TRBD1. CDR3 length equals 14 residues. Germline assignment: CDR1 MDHEN and CDR2 SYDVKM. J gave up 9 bases and V 6 bases, and 6 bases lay outside the gene matches. CDR3 nucleotide sequence: TGTGCCAGCAGGGGACAGGGGGCGCGTGTTGAGCAGTTCTTC. This translates into CASRGQGARVEQFF.

This clone has just one count. The chain combines TRBV7-2 with TRBJ2-1, with 9 bases matching TRBD2. Unmatched junction bases numbered 9, after V lost 3 bases and J lost 0 bases. The CDR3 totals 18 residues. The germline V gene has CDR1 SGHTA and CDR2 FQGNSA. CDR3 bases: TGTGCCAGCAGCTTGAATCGACTAGCGGCCAGCTCCTACAATGAGCAGTTCTTC. Its translation: CASSLNRLAASSYNEQFF.

V is TRBV7-2 and J is TRBJ2-1; D gene ambiguous. CDR1 and CDR2 (germline): SGHTA, FQGNSA. V was clipped by 4 bases and J by 0 bases, with 16 bases between them. This CDR3 region has 17 residues. The CDR3 sequence: CASSSPRLTLSYNEQFF. CDR3 DNA sequence: TGTGCCAGCAGCTCACCCCGCCTAACTCTCTCCTACAATGAGCAGTTCTTC.